Presented here are 10 T cell receptor beta chains from one specimen sequenced in a study of T cell responses to AZD1222 COVID-19 vaccine. Here immunoSEQ multiplex PCR was the method, and the copy in TCRdb shows in-frame clones only, minus some. This table holds roughly 180,000 clones, about 90% found once. The input for sequencing was peripheral blood, taken on day 0 of AZD1222 vaccination. The receptors originated from an adult in good health.

This clone was recorded once. This chain links TRBV3-1 (or the pseudogene TRBV3-2) with TRBJ2-5; D gene unclear. Germline-derived CDR1 and CDR2 are LGHDT and YNNKEL (reference sequence). This CDR3 comprises 11 residues. V was shortened by 3 bases and J by 5 bases, with 4 bases between the two germline ends. CDR3 residues: CASSQLETQYF. The DNA for the CDR3 is TGTGCCAGCAGCCAGCTCGAGACCCAGTACTTC.

J is TRBJ1-1 and V is TRBV7-9; D is possibly TRBD1 (6 bases). This CDR3 region has 14 residues. Germline V lookup: CDR1 SEHNR, CDR2 FQNEAQ (reference sequence). V dropped 5 bases and J dropped 8 bases, with 18 bases sitting between them. The CDR3 sequence: CASSPWGEGEEAFF. The CDR3 coding sequence is TGTGCCAGCAGCCCGTGGGGGGAGGGGGAAGAAGCTTTCTTT.

This clone was recorded a few times. The chain uses TRBV28 and TRBJ2-7; no clear D gene. The CDR3 sequence is 14 residues long. V lost 6 bases and J 2 bases, leaving 14 bases between the germline ends. Germline CDR1 reads MDHEN; CDR2 reads SYDVKM. The CDR3 reads CASSLVGSTYEQYF. In nucleotides, the CDR3 is TGTGCCAGCAGCCTAGTGGGGTCTACCTACGAGCAGTACTTC. Full variable domain (remainder filled in from reference TRBV28 and TRBJ2-7): DVKVTQSSRYLVKRTGEKVFLECVQDMDHENMFWYRQDPGLGLRLIYFSYDVKMKEKGDIPEGYSVSREKKERFSLILESASTNQTSMYLCASSLVGSTYEQYFGPGTRLTVT.

The rearrangement links TRBV18 to TRBJ2-7; D unresolved. CDR3 length: 14 amino acids. Looked up from germline, CDR1 is KGHSH and CDR2 is LQKENI. Trimming took off 2 bases at V and 7 bases at J, with 15 bases between the two ends. CDR3 protein: CASSPNGRTWEQYF. The CDR3 bases are TGTGCCAGCTCACCAAATGGAAGAACTTGGGAGCAGTACTTC.

There are a few counts of this clone. J is TRBJ1-1 and V is TRBV6-2 or TRBV6-3; tentatively, D is TRBD1 (5 bases). Germline V gives CDR1 MNHEY, CDR2 SVGEGT. Deletions cut 3 bases from V and 3 bases from J, with 8 bases between. The CDR3 sequence is 13 residues long. CDR3 in amino acids: CASSYEGHTEAFF. The CDR3 region has the DNA TGTGCCAGCAGTTATGAGGGACACACTGAAGCTTTCTTT.

This clone was found once. The rearrangement joins TRBV24-1 to TRBJ1-1; D possibly corresponds to TRBD1 (5 bases). Germline CDR1 reads KGHDR; CDR2 reads SFDVKD. The CDR3 has 13 amino acids. V was shortened by 0 bases and J by 6 bases, with 7 bases between the two germline ends. CDR3 in DNA: TGTGCCACCAGTGATTTGCTAGGGGCTGAAGCTTTCTTT. Its translation is CATSDLLGAEAFF.

The rearrangement links TRBV5-4 to TRBJ1-1; 8 bases are a match to TRBD1. V lost 2 bases and J lost 1; bases outside the gene matches: 4. CDR1 and CDR2 (germline): SGHNT, YYREEE (reference sequence). The CDR3 loop spans 15 amino acids. The CDR3 spells CASSFTGGRNTEAFF. CDR3 nucleotide sequence: TGTGCCAGCAGCTTCACAGGGGGACGGAACACTGAAGCTTTCTTT.

This clone was picked up a small number of times. The chain joins TRBV5-1 to TRBJ2-4; the match to TRBD1 covers 7 bases. CDR1 and CDR2 from the germline V gene are SGHRS and YFSETQ. Trimming cost V 4 bases and J 1 base; bases outside gene matches: 11. CDR3 length: 17 residues. For the CDR3, the DNA is TGCGCCAGCAGCGACGGATTACAGGGGAGCGCCAAAAACATTCAGTACTTC. Protein sequence: CASSDGLQGSAKNIQYF.

The chain joins TRBV19 to TRBJ1-5; a possible D gene is TRBD1 (6 bases). V was cut by 0 bases and J by 0 bases, with 21 bases left in between. Germline V gene sequence: CDR1 LNHDA, CDR2 SQIVND (reference sequence). The CDR3 totals 20 residues. Written as DNA, the CDR3 is TGTGCCAGTAGTATAGATCGTGGTCAGGGGAAGGCGAGTAGCAATCAGCCCCAGCATTTT. It translates to CASSIDRGQGKASSNQPQHF.

The J gene is TRBJ1-6, the V gene TRBV10-3; 8 bases fit TRBD1. CDR1 and CDR2 from the germline V gene are ENHRY and SYGVKD. The CDR3 is 15 residues long. J lost 9 bases, V lost 4 bases, and 8 bases had no gene match. The CDR3 bases are TGTGCCATCAGTGGGGGGGACAGGTTGTCTTCACCCCTCCACTTT. Amino acid sequence: CAISGGDRLSSPLHF.